This TCR beta chain was identified in a study of spatial heterogeneity in lung cancer. Sample time point: sample taken at primary tumor resection. The donors, about 74 patients with untreated early-stage non-small cell lung cancer, provided the samples. Unsorted whole RNA from tumor, nontumor lung or frozen PBMC underwent sequencing. MiXCR was run by TCRdb on the 5' RACE reads, yielding one entry per CDR3 protein. Of 75,000 or so distinct CDR3 sequences listed, under 8.5% are singletons. The CDR3 extends over 14 amino acids. Unmatched junction bases numbered 1, after V lost 8 bases and J lost 0 bases. The germline gives CDR1 SGHDN, CDR2 FVKESK.

V is TRBV14 and J is TRBJ2-2; 9 positions match TRBD2. This clonotype was sampled from a male donor with early-stage non-small cell lung cancer. The sample consisted of PBMCs, taken at surgery. DNA for the CDR3: TGTGCCAGCGGACTAGCGTCGAACACCGGGGAGCTGTTTTTT. Its protein is CASGLASNTGELFF. Full variable domain (rest looked up from reference TRBV14 and TRBJ2-2): EAGVTQFPSHSVIEKGQTVTLRCDPISGHDNLYWYRRVMGKEIKFLLHFVKESKQDESGMPNNRFLAERTGGTYSTLKVQPAELEDSGVYFCASGLASNTGELFFGEGSRLTVL.